This TCR beta chain was observed in a study of blood T cell repertoires in COVID-19. In the study overall: The United States, Italy and Spain were the sources of the acute and convalescent COVID-19 samples. PBMCs, B-cell-depleted T cells, or T cells provided the cDNA or gDNA that made up the material.

From germline, CDR1 is LNHDA and CDR2 SQIVND (reference sequence). V shed 5 bases, J shed 1 base, and the junction held 7 bases outside the gene matches. The CDR3 has 16 residues. Per the original data handling: How many nucleated cells were present was estimated from reference gene primer amplification. Only in-frame clones appear in the TCRdb table, and some are missing; sequencing was by immunoSEQ multiplex PCR. V and J calls and clone size are copied from that table; D and trimming were computed from the DNA. In the table there are 100,000 to 120,000 clones, around 79% of which are singletons. The chain combines TRBV19 with TRBJ2-3; 9 bases fit TRBD1. Sequenced: peripheral blood. The sequence came from a woman aged 80 or over with active or convalescent COVID-19. CDR3 region: CASSLLGQGGTDTQYF. CDR3 coding DNA: TGTGCCAGTAGTCTACTGGGACAGGGCGGCACAGATACGCAGTATTTT.